One T cell receptor beta chain is described in this entry. These data come from a study of blood T cell repertoires in COVID-19. Whole-study context: Italy, Spain and the United States were the sources of the convalescent and acute COVID-19 samples. Sources were T cells, B-cell-depleted T cells, or PBMCs; the material itself was cDNA or gDNA.

CDR3 length: 14 amino acids. The V end was cut by 2 bases, the J end by 4 bases, with 11 bases between. Germline CDR1 and CDR2: SGHTA and FQGNSA. Clones were read by immunoSEQ multiplex PCR, and TCRdb kept only the in-frame ones, dropping some. The repertoire holds over 85,000 clones, with around nine tenths as singletons. The receptor's source is a middle-aged man with active or convalescent COVID-19. Input material: peripheral blood. This chain links TRBV7-2 with TRBJ1-2, with D maybe TRBD1 (6 bases). The CDR3 sequence is CASSLLTGTYGYTF. CDR3 DNA: TGTGCCAGCAGCTTATTAACAGGGACCTATGGCTACACCTTC.